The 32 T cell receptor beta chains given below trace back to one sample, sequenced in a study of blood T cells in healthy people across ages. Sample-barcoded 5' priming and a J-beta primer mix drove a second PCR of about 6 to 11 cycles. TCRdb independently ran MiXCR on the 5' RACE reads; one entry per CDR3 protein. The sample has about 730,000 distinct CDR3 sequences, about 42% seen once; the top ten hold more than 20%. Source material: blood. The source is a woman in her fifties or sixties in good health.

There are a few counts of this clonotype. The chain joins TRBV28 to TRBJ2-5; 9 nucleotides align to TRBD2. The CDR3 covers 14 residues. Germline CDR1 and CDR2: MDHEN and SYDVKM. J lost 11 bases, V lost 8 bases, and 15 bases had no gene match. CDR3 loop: CASFGASGNRRQYF. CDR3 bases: TGTGCCAGCTTCGGGGCTAGCGGGAACCGTCGGCAGTACTTC.

The CDR3 region is CASRPGDAGYTF. The CDR3, as DNA: TGTGCCAGCAGGCCAGGAGATGCGGGCTACACCTTC. This rearrangement joins TRBV6-5 to TRBJ1-2, with D unclear. The germline gives CDR1 MNHEY, CDR2 SVGAGI. Trimming removed 6 bases at V and 8 bases at J, with 13 bases between. The CDR3 is made up of 12 amino acids.

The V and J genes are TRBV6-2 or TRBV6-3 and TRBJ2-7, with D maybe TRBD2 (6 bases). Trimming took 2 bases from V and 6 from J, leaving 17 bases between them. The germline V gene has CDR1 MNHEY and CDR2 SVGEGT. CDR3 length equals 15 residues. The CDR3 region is CASSYTGDLSAEQYF. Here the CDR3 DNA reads TGTGCCAGCAGTTACACCGGGGACTTATCGGCCGAGCAGTACTTC.

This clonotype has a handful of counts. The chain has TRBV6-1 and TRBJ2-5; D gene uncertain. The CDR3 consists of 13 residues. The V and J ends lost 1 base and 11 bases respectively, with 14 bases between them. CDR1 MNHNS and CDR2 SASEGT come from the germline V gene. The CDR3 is CASSEGNSAEQYF. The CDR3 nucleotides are TGTGCCAGCAGTGAAGGGAACAGCGCAGAGCAGTACTTC.

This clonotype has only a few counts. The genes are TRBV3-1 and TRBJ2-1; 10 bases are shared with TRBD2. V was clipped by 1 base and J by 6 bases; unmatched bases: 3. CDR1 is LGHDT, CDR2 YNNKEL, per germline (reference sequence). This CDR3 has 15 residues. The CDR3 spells CASSQGGTSVNEQFF. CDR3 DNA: TGTGCCAGCAGCCAAGGTGGGACTAGCGTCAATGAGCAGTTCTTC.

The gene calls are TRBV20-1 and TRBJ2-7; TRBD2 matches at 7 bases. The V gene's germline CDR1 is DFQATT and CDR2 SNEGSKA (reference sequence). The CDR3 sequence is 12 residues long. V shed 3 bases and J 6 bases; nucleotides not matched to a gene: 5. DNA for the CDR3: TGCAGTGCTAGCAAGCGGGAACGCGAGCAGTACTTC. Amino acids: CSASKREREQYF.

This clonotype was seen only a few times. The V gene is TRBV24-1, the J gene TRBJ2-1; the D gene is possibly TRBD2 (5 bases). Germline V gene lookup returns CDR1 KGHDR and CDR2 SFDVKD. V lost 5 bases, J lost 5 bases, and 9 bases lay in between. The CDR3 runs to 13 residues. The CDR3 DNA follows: TGTGCCACCAGTGGGGGAGCGGACAATGAGCAGTTCTTC. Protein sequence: CATSGGADNEQFF.

The CDR3 region is CASRRSSGSTQETQYF. Here the CDR3 DNA reads TGTGCCAGCCGTAGGTCTAGCGGGAGTACCCAAGAGACCCAGTACTTC. The genes are TRBV28 and TRBJ2-5, with 10 bases that match TRBD2. V shed 8 bases and J 1 base; nucleotides not matched to a gene: 10. The CDR3 has 16 amino acids. Germline V lookup: CDR1 MDHEN, CDR2 SYDVKM.

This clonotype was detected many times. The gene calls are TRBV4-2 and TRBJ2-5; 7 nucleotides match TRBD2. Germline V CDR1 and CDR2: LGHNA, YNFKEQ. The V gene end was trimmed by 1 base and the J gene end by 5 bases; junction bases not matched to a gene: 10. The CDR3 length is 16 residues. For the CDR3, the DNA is TGTGCCAGCAGCCAAGCATCCGGGACCGGGGGGGAGACCCAGTACTTC. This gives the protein CASSQASGTGGETQYF.

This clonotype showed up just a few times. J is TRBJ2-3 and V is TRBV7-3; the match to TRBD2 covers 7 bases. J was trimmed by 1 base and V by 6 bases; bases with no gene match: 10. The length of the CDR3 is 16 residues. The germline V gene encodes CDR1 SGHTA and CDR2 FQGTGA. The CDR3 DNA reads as TGTGCCAGCAGTCAACGGGCGGCGGGAGGCACAGATACGCAGTATTTT. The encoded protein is CASSQRAAGGTDTQYF. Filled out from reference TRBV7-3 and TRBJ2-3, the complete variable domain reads GAGVSQTPSNKVTEKGKYVELRCDPISGHTALYWYRQSLGQGPEFLIYFQGTGAADDSGLPNDRFFAVRPEGSVSTLKIQRTERGDSAVYLCASSQRAAGGTDTQYFGPGTRLTVL.

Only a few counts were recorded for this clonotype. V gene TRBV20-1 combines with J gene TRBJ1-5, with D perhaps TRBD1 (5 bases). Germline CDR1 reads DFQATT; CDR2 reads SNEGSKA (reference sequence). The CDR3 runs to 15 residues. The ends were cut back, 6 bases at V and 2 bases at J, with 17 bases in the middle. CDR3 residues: CSAPLITGGNQPQHF. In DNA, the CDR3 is TGCAGTGCCCCTTTAATTACGGGGGGCAATCAGCCCCAGCATTTT.

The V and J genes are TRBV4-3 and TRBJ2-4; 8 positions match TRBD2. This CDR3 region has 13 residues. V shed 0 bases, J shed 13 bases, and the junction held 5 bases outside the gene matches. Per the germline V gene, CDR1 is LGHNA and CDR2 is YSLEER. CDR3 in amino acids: CASSQDISGKQYF. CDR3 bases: TGCGCCAGCAGCCAAGATATTAGCGGGAAACAGTACTTC.

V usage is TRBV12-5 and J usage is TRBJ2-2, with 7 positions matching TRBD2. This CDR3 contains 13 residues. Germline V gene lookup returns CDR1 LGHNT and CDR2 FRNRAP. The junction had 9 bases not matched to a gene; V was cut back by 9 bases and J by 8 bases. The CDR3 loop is CASADPRGGELFF. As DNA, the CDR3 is TGTGCTAGCGCCGACCCGCGGGGGGGGGAGCTGTTTTTT.

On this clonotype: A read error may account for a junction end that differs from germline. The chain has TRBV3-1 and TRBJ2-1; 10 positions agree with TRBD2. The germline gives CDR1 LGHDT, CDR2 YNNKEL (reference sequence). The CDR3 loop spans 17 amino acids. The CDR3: CACSQVIGTSVYNEQFF. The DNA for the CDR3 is TGTGCCTGCAGCCAAGTTATTGGGACTAGCGTTTACAATGAGCAGTTCTTC.

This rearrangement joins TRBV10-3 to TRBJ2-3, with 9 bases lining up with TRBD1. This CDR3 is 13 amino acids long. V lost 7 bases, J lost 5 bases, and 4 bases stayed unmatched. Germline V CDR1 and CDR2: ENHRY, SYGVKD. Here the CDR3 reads CAITRQGEDTQYF. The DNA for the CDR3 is TGTGCCATCACCCGACAGGGGGAAGATACGCAGTATTTT.

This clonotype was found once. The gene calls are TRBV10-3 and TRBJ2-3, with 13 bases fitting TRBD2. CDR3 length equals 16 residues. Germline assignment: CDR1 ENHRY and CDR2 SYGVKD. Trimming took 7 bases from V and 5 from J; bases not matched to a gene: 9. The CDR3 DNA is TGTGCCATCACCCCCGGGACTAGCGGGGAAGGAGATACGCAGTATTTT. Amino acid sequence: CAITPGTSGEGDTQYF.

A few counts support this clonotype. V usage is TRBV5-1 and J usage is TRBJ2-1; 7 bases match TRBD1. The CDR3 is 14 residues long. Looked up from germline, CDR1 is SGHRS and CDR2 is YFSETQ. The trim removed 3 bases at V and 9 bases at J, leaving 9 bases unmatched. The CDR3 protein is CASSSPGTVSEQFF. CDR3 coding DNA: TGCGCCAGCAGCTCTCCCGGGACAGTAAGTGAGCAGTTCTTC.

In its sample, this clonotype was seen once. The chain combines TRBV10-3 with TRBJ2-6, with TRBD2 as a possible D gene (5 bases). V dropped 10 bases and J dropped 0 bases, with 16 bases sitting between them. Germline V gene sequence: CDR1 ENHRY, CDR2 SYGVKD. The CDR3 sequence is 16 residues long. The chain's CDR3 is CATGRGRGSGANVLTF. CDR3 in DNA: TGTGCCACCGGGCGAGGACGGGGCTCTGGGGCCAACGTCCTGACTTTC.

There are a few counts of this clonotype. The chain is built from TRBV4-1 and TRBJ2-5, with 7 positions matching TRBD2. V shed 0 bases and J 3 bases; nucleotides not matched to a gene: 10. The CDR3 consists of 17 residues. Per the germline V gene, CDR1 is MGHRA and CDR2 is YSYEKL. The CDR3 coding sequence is TGCGCCAGCAGCCAAGAGTCCGAGGGAGGGAGGGAAGAGACCCAGTACTTC. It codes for CASSQESEGGREETQYF.

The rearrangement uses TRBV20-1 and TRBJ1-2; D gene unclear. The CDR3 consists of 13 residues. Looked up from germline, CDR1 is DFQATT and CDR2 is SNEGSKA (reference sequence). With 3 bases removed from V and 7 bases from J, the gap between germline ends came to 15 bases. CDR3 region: CSASDGLNSGYTF. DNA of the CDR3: TGCAGTGCTAGTGATGGACTCAATAGTGGCTACACCTTC.

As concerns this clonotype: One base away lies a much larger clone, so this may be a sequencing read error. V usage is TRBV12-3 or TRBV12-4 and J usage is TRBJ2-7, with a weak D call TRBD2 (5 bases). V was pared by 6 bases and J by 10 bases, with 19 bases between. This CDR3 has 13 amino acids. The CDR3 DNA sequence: TGTGCCAGCAGCCGCGATTCTATGAGGGCCCAGTACTTC. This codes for CASSRDSMRAQYF.

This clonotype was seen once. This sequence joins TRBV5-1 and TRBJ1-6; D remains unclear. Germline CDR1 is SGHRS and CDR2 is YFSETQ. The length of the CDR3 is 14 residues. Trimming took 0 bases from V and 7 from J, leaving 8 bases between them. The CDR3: CASSLDPRNSPLHF. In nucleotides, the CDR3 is TGCGCCAGCAGCTTGGACCCAAGGAATTCACCCCTCCACTTT.

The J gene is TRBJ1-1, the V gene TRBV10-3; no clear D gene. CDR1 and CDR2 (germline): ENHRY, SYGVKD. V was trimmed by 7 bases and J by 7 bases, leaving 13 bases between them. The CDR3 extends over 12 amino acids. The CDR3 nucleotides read TGTGCCATCAAACCTCAGGACGATGAAGCTTTCTTT. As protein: CAIKPQDDEAFF.

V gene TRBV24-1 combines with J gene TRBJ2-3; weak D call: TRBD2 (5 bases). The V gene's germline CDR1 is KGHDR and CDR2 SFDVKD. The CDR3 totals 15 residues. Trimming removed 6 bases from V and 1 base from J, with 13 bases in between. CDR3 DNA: TGTGCCACCAGTACCTCGGAAGCGGGCACAGATACGCAGTATTTT. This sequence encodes CATSTSEAGTDTQYF.

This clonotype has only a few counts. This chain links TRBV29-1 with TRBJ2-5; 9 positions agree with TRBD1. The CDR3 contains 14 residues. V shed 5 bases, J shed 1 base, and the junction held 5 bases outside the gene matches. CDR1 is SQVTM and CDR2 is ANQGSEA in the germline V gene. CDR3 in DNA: TGCAGCGTTACCCGGACAGGGGCCCAAGAGACCCAGTACTTC. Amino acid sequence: CSVTRTGAQETQYF.

The CDR3 nucleotides read TGCAGTGCTAGGGCCGGGACTAGCGGACCTGACTTCCGCCAGCGAGATACGCAGTATTTT. The encoded protein is CSARAGTSGPDFRQRDTQYF. The chain links TRBV20-1 to TRBJ2-3; 11 bases map to TRBD2. The CDR3 contains 20 residues. Trimming took 3 bases from V and 5 from J; bases not matched to a gene: 22. CDR1 is DFQATT, CDR2 SNEGSKA, per germline (reference sequence).

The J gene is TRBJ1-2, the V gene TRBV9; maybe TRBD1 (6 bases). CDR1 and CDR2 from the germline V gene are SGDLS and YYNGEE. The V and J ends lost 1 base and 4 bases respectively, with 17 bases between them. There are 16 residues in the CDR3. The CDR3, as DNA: TGTGCCAGCAGCGTACCCCCGAAAGACAGGCCCTATGGCTACACCTTC. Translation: CASSVPPKDRPYGYTF.

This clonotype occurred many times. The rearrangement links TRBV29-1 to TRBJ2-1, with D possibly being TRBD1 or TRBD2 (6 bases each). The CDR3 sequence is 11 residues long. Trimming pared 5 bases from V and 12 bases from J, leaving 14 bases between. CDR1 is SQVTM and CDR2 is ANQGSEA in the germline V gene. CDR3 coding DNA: TGCAGCGTTAGCCCGGGGGCCGGGCAGTTCTTC. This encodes CSVSPGAGQFF.

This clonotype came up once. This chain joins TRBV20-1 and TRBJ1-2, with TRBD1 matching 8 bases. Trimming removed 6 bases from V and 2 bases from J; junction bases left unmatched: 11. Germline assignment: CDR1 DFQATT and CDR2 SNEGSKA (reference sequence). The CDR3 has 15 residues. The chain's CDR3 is CSANHPDRVNYGYTF. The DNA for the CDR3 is TGCAGTGCAAACCATCCGGACAGGGTAAACTATGGCTACACCTTC.

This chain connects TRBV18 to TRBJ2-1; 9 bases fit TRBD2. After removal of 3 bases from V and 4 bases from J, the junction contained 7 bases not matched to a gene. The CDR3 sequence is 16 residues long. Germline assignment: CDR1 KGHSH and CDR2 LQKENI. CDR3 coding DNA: TGTGCCAGCTCACCTACGGCGGGGGGGAATTACAATGAGCAGTTCTTC. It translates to CASSPTAGGNYNEQFF.

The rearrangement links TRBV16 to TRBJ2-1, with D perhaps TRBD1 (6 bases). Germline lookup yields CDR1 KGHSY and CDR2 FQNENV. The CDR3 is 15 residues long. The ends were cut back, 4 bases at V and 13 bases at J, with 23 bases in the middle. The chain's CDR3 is CASSRNRMPGETQFF. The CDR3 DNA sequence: TGTGCCAGCAGCCGCAATAGGATGCCAGGGGAGACCCAGTTCTTC.

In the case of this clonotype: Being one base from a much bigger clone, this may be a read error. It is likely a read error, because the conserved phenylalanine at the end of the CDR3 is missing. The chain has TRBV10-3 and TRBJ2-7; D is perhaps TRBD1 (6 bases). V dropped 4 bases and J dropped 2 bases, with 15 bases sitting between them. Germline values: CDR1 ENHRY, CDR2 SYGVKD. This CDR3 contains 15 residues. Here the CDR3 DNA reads TGTGCCATCAGTGGGCAGGGGCCGTTTCCCTACGAGCAGTACTTG. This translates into CAISGQGPFPYEQYL.